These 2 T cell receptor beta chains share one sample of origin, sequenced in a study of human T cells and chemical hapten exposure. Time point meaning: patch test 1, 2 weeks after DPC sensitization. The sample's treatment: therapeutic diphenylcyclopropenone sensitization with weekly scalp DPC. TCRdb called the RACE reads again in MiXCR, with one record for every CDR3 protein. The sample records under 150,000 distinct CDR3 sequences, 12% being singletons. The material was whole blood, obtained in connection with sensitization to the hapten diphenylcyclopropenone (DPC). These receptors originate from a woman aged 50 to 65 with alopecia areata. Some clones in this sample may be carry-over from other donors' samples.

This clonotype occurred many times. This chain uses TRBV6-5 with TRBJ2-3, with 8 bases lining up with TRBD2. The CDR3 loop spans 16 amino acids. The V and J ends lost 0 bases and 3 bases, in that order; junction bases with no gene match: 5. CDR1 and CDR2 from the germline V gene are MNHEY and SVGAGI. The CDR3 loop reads CASSYSTSDLTDTQYF. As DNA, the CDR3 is TGTGCCAGCAGTTACTCGACTAGCGACCTAACAGATACGCAGTATTTT.

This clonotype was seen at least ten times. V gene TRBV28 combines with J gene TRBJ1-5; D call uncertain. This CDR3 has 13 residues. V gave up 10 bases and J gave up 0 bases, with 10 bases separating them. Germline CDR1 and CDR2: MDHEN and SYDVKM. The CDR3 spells CATESRSNQPQHF. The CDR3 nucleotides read TGTGCCACCGAGAGTCGTAGCAATCAGCCCCAGCATTTT.